This T cell receptor beta chain was identified during a study of shared clonotypes between healthy human individuals. CDR3 length: 17 amino acids. Germline V gene data show CDR1 as MNHEY and CDR2 as SMNVEV (reference sequence). Trimming took 5 bases from V and 1 from J; bases not matched to a gene: 13. Some clones are missing from TCRdb's copy, which holds only in-frame ones; the method was immunoSEQ multiplex PCR. The table has roughly 2 million clones, approximately 95% seen once. As defined, naive CD8 cells were CD45RO-negative and positively selected for CCR7, with terminally differentiated effector memory CD45RA+ cells excluded. This clone showed up just once.

The sequence was obtained from a man aged 18 to 35 in good health. The material sequenced was naive CD8+ T cells sorted from blood. V and J are TRBV27 and TRBJ2-7, with 8 bases lining up with TRBD2. The CDR3 DNA reads as TGTGCCAGCAGTCCCTTTGGGGAGGTAGCGGGATCCTACGAGCAGTACTTC. Its protein is CASSPFGEVAGSYEQYF.